The T cell receptor (beta chain) under discussion was sequenced for a study of cytomegalovirus exposure and HLA in healthy donors. PCR amplification relied on 60 Vbeta primers (plus 13 Jbeta primers). Method: immunoSEQ multiplex PCR; TCRdb's copy keeps in-frame clones and lacks some. Counted here are about 120,000 clones, about 80% occurring once; the ten biggest clones make up approximately 8.8%. The germline V gene has CDR1 SGHDN and CDR2 FVKESK. V was cut by 4 bases and J by 1 base, with 16 bases left in between. This CDR3 comprises 17 residues. The sequenced sample consisted of PBMCs. The receptor was derived from a female donor in good health and CMV-seropositive. The chain employs TRBV14 and TRBJ2-2; D is possibly TRBD1 (6 bases). The CDR3, as DNA: TGTGCCAGCAGCCTGCTCCAGGGGCAGAGGAACACCGGGGAGCTGTTTTTT. Translation: CASSLLQGQRNTGELFF.